These 24 T cell receptor beta chains came from one sample sequenced in a study of primary melanoma T cells and metastatic recurrence. Profiling relied on immunoSEQ multiplex PCR, and the TCRdb table lists in-frame clones only, not all of them. The profile shows roughly 1,200 clones, 73% of them singletons. Sequencing input: melanoma tumor tissue. The receptors originated from a human donor with melanoma.

With respect to this clone: One end of the junction is discordant with germline, which a read error may explain. The V call is TRBV18, the J call TRBJ2-3, with D unresolved. The CDR3 is 13 residues long. Germline-derived CDR1 and CDR2 are KGHSH and LQKENI. The CDR3 nucleotides are TGTGCTAGCTCACCAATATCCACAGATACGCAGTATTTT. Protein product: CASSPISTDTQYF.

This chain joins TRBV19 and TRBJ2-1; 14 positions agree with TRBD2. The CDR3 sequence is 13 residues long. The germline V gene has CDR1 LNHDA and CDR2 SQIVND (reference sequence). The V segment lost 9 bases and the J segment 6 bases; nucleotides outside the gene matches: 1. CDR3 in amino acids: CASGTSGGNEQFF. The CDR3 region has the DNA TGTGCCAGCGGGACTAGCGGGGGCAATGAGCAGTTCTTC.

The chain employs TRBV14 and TRBJ2-3; D perhaps matches TRBD2 (6 bases). This CDR3 comprises 13 residues. Germline CDR1 SGHDN, CDR2 FVKESK. V lost 6 bases and J lost 5, with 12 bases in between. This CDR3 reads CASSPQEGDTQYF. In nucleotides, the CDR3 is TGTGCCAGCAGTCCGCAGGAGGGAGATACGCAGTATTTT.

This sequence joins TRBV18 and TRBJ1-1; D not certain. Germline V gives CDR1 KGHSH, CDR2 LQKENI. This CDR3 is built from 14 residues. V was shortened by 3 bases and J by 0 bases, with 8 bases between the two germline ends. The CDR3 reads CASSPNDLNTEAFF. The CDR3 DNA follows: TGTGCCAGCTCACCCAACGACCTGAACACTGAAGCTTTCTTT.

V and J are TRBV15 and TRBJ2-6; no clear D. Trimming shortened V by 0 bases and J by 1 base, and 10 bases separated the two germline ends. CDR1 and CDR2 (germline): LNHNV, YYDKDF (reference sequence). CDR3 length equals 17 residues. The CDR3: CATSRDREVSGANVLTF. The CDR3 region has the DNA TGTGCCACCAGCAGAGATCGAGAGGTTTCTGGGGCCAACGTCCTGACTTTC.

The chain recombines TRBV6-8 with TRBJ2-5, with D unresolved. The germline V gene has CDR1 MNHGY and CDR2 SAAAGT. Trimming took 0 bases from V and 5 from J, leaving 10 bases between them. CDR3 length: 14 amino acids. The CDR3 loop is CASSYSQTRETQYF. The CDR3 DNA sequence: TGTGCCAGCAGTTACTCACAGACTCGGGAGACCCAGTACTTC.

V is TRBV19 and J is TRBJ1-5; 10 nucleotides match TRBD1. The germline V gene has CDR1 LNHDA and CDR2 SQIVND (reference sequence). The CDR3 has 15 amino acids. V dropped 3 bases and J dropped 7; count of bases not matched to a gene: 6. CDR3 DNA: TGTGCCAGTAGTATGGGGACAGGGGACCTCCAGCCCCAGCATTTT. Its protein product is CASSMGTGDLQPQHF.

The chain couples TRBV23-1 to TRBJ1-1, with D perhaps TRBD1 (6 bases). TRBV23-1 is placed among ORFs of uncertain function. V dropped 6 bases and J dropped 4 bases, with 24 bases sitting between them. There are 17 residues in the CDR3. CDR3 coding DNA: TGCGCCAGCAGCTCTTACGGGGGCTCCCTTGATATCACTGAAGCTTTCTTT. As protein: CASSSYGGSLDITEAFF.

The genes are TRBV6-8 and TRBJ1-5, with D tentatively TRBD1 (5 bases). The CDR3 covers 14 residues. Trimming stripped 10 bases from V and 2 bases from J, with 15 bases between. Per the germline V gene, CDR1 is MNHGY and CDR2 is SAAAGT. The CDR3 sequence is CATRGGGGNQPQHF. The CDR3 bases are TGTGCCACTCGGGGTGGGGGGGGCAATCAGCCCCAGCATTTT.

The V call is TRBV30, the J call TRBJ2-1; the match to TRBD2 covers 7 bases. The ends lost 1 base at V and 3 bases at J; junction bases unmatched: 6. Germline V lookup: CDR1 GTSNPN, CDR2 SVGIG (reference sequence). There are 15 residues in the CDR3. The CDR3 sequence: CAWSAGTTGYNEQFF. CDR3 nucleotides: TGTGCCTGGAGTGCTGGGACTACAGGCTACAATGAGCAGTTCTTC.

V is TRBV18 and J is TRBJ1-1, with TRBD1 identical over 7 bases. V lost 6 bases and J lost 7; bases outside the gene matches: 8. CDR1 is KGHSH and CDR2 is LQKENI in the germline V gene. The CDR3 has 13 amino acids. Here the CDR3 reads CASSADRDGEAFF. CDR3 coding DNA: TGTGCCAGCTCGGCAGACAGGGATGGTGAAGCTTTCTTT. Combining the CDR3 with reference TRBV18 and TRBJ1-1 gives the whole variable domain NAGVMQNPRHLVRRRGQEARLRCSPMKGHSHVYWYRQLPEEGLKFMVYLQKENIIDESGMPKERFSAEFPKEGPSILRIQQVVRGDSAAYFCASSADRDGEAFFGQGTRLTVV.

This chain uses TRBV28 with TRBJ2-7; tentatively, D is TRBD1 (6 bases). The CDR3 loop spans 17 amino acids. Germline V gene data show CDR1 as MDHEN and CDR2 as SYDVKM. V was clipped by 1 base and J by 0 bases, with 16 bases between them. This CDR3 is CASSLSAGDLLSYEQYF. CDR3 bases: TGTGCCAGCAGTTTATCAGCAGGGGACCTACTCTCCTACGAGCAGTACTTC.

This clone was seen only once. The chain carries TRBV28 and TRBJ2-1; 11 positions agree with TRBD2. Germline V lookup: CDR1 MDHEN, CDR2 SYDVKM. V lost 6 bases to trimming and J lost 2 bases; unmatched junction nucleotides: 6. CDR3 length: 16 amino acids. Written as DNA, the CDR3 is TGTGCCAGCAGGCTAGCGGGAGGAAGGGCCTACAATGAGCAGTTCTTC. This translates into CASRLAGGRAYNEQFF. The full variable domain, its missing parts supplied by reference TRBV28 and TRBJ2-1, is DVKVTQSSRYLVKRTGEKVFLECVQDMDHENMFWYRQDPGLGLRLIYFSYDVKMKEKGDIPEGYSVSREKKERFSLILESASTNQTSMYLCASRLAGGRAYNEQFFGPGTRLTVL.

The rearrangement joins TRBV4-1 to TRBJ1-1; D gene ambiguous. V lost 1 base and J lost 0, with 6 bases in between. This CDR3 has 14 residues. Germline CDR1 is MGHRA and CDR2 is YSYEKL. CDR3 in DNA: TGCGCCAGCAGCCAAGGAGCCATGAACACTGAAGCTTTCTTT. Protein: CASSQGAMNTEAFF.

The rearrangement links TRBV14 to TRBJ2-3; TRBD2 aligns across 9 bases. Germline trimming cut 4 bases from V and 4 bases from J; bases unmatched to any gene: 3. The CDR3 has 14 amino acids. Looked up from germline, CDR1 is SGHDN and CDR2 is FVKESK. DNA of the CDR3: TGTGCCAGCAGCCCAGCGGGAGGTTCAGATACGCAGTATTTT. This sequence encodes CASSPAGGSDTQYF.

V gene TRBV15 combines with J gene TRBJ1-6; 9 nucleotides agree with TRBD1. Germline trimming cut 3 bases from V and 7 bases from J; bases unmatched to any gene: 4. CDR3 length equals 15 residues. CDR1 LNHNV and CDR2 YYDKDF come from the germline V gene (reference sequence). The CDR3 nucleotides read TGTGCCACCAGCAGGGACAGGGGACGGAATTCACCCCTCCACTTT. Translated, it gives CATSRDRGRNSPLHF.

Points on this clone: A nucleotide was unread or ambiguous, so the corresponding amino acid is written X. The chain employs TRBV10-2 and TRBJ2-7; no definite D call. The germline V gene encodes CDR1 WSHSY and CDR2 SAAADI. Trimming shortened V by 3 bases and J by 2 bases, and 11 bases separated the two germline ends. The CDR3 totals 14 residues. This chain's CDR3 is CASSERQDXYEQYF. The CDR3 DNA reads as TGCGCCAGCAGTGAAAGGCAGGACYCCTACGAGCAGTACTTC.

The CDR3 DNA reads TGCGCCAGCAGGGAAGTAGTAGAGACCCAGTACTTC. The encoded protein is CASREVVETQYF. This chain joins TRBV10-2 and TRBJ2-5; D gene ambiguous. Germline-derived CDR1 and CDR2 are WSHSY and SAAADI. Trimming pared 6 bases from V and 4 bases from J, leaving 9 bases between. The CDR3 consists of 12 residues.

The V and J genes are TRBV12-5 and TRBJ2-5, with D possibly TRBD2 on 6 matching bases. From germline, CDR1 is LGHNT and CDR2 FRNRAP. The CDR3 spans 13 residues. CDR3 sequence (DNA): TGTGCCAGCAAAGGAGGGTCGCGGGAGACCCAGTACTTC. Encoded protein: CASKGGSRETQYF.

In this sample, this clone is large (0.1 to 1%). This chain links TRBV28 with TRBJ1-2, with D maybe TRBD1 (5 bases). CDR3 length: 14 amino acids. Germline lookup yields CDR1 MDHEN and CDR2 SYDVKM. Trimming took off 3 bases at V and 4 bases at J, with 12 bases between the two ends. The CDR3 region is CASSFGREGYGYTF. CDR3 sequence (DNA): TGTGCCAGCAGTTTCGGCAGGGAGGGCTATGGCTACACCTTC.

J is TRBJ1-1 and V is TRBV6-8, with 8 bases identical to TRBD1. CDR3 length: 16 amino acids. The V gene's germline CDR1 is MNHGY and CDR2 SAAAGT. V was pared by 0 bases and J by 7 bases, with 10 bases of the junction left unmatched. CDR3 region: CASSYSAGGDGIEAFF. Here the CDR3 DNA reads TGTGCCAGCAGTTACTCGGCAGGGGGCGACGGGATTGAAGCTTTCTTT.

The V gene is TRBV29-1, the J gene TRBJ2-3; 7 bases fit TRBD1. This CDR3 has 12 amino acids. Losses at the gene ends were 7 bases for V and 4 bases for J; bases not matched to a gene: 5. Germline CDR1 reads SQVTM; CDR2 reads ANQGSEA. CDR3 protein: CSGRGGPDTQYF. The CDR3 coding sequence is TGCAGCGGAAGAGGGGGCCCAGATACGCAGTATTTT.

The V gene is TRBV10-3, the J gene TRBJ1-4; D perhaps matches TRBD1 (6 bases). CDR1 and CDR2 from the germline V gene are ENHRY and SYGVKD. The CDR3 has 14 amino acids. V lost 11 bases to trimming and J lost 8 bases, with 21 bases between them. This CDR3 is CAQKGGRIWEKLFF. As DNA, the CDR3 is TGTGCCCAAAAGGGGGGGCGCATTTGGGAAAAACTGTTTTTT.

The rearrangement links TRBV19 to TRBJ1-5, with D perhaps matching TRBD1 (5 bases). Germline V gene data show CDR1 as LNHDA and CDR2 as SQIVND (reference sequence). V gave up 3 bases and J gave up 4 bases, with 16 bases separating them. The CDR3 has 16 amino acids. CDR3 coding DNA: TGTGCCAGTAGTATCCCACTTCGGGGGGGAAATCAGCCCCAGCATTTT. Protein sequence: CASSIPLRGGNQPQHF.